The 21 T cell receptor beta chains below all came from one sample that was sequenced in a study of OX40 agonist ivuxolimab in advanced cancers. The library was obtained by the immunoSEQ multiplex PCR assay. TCRdb mirrors the immuneACCESS table, restricted to in-frame sequences. Some clones are absent from its copies; in checked studies, under half trace to an unresolved V gene, and the reason for the others is unknown. The sample includes roughly 68,000 clones, with roughly 88% observed a single time. The ten largest clones capture around 8.2% of the sample. The sequencing used CD4+ or CD8+ T cells sorted from blood, collected in a trial of the OX40 agonist ivuxolimab. Receptors were obtained from an adult with an advanced solid tumor such as melanoma, head and neck, liver or kidney cancer.

This chain uses TRBV27 with TRBJ1-2; TRBD1 matches 12 bases. The junction had 9 bases not matched to a gene; V was cut back by 6 bases and J by 7 bases. Germline V CDR1 and CDR2: MNHEY, SMNVEV (reference sequence). This CDR3 has 15 amino acids. For the CDR3, the DNA is TGTGCCAGCAGCCCACCCGGGACAGGGGGCGGTGGCTACACCTTC. It encodes CASSPPGTGGGGYTF.

This clone showed up just once. The chain is built from TRBV19 and TRBJ1-2, with D unresolved. Trimming removed 7 bases at V and 6 bases at J, with 24 bases between. The germline gives CDR1 LNHDA, CDR2 SQIVND (reference sequence). This CDR3 comprises 16 residues. This CDR3 reads CASIPEPGSARNGYTF. In DNA form, the CDR3 reads TGTGCCAGTATACCGGAGCCCGGCAGTGCTCGAAATGGCTACACCTTC.

The chain recombines TRBV7-9 with TRBJ1-2; 7 positions agree with TRBD1. J gave up 0 bases and V 6 bases, and 10 bases lay outside the gene matches. The CDR3 runs to 16 residues. The germline gives CDR1 SEHNR, CDR2 FQNEAQ (reference sequence). CDR3 bases: TGTGCCAGCAGTCGACAGGGACCAAAGGCTAACTATGGCTACACCTTC. As protein: CASSRQGPKANYGYTF.

This clone has only a few counts. V usage is TRBV30 and J usage is TRBJ2-1; TRBD1 matches 8 bases. Germline assignment: CDR1 GTSNPN and CDR2 SVGIG (reference sequence). The CDR3 totals 16 residues. J gave up 5 bases and V 4 bases, and 13 bases lay outside the gene matches. CDR3 amino acids: CAWTRQGQLMDNEQFF. For the CDR3, the DNA is TGTGCCTGGACGCGACAGGGGCAACTTATGGACAATGAGCAGTTCTTC. The full variable domain, its missing parts supplied by reference TRBV30 and TRBJ2-1, is SQTIHQWPATLVQPVGSPLSLECTVEGTSNPNLYWYRQAAGRGLQLLFYSVGIGQISSEVPQNLSASRPQDRQFILSSKKLLLSDSGFYLCAWTRQGQLMDNEQFFGPGTRLTVL.

This clone was counted a single time. This sequence joins TRBV7-9 and TRBJ2-2; TRBD2 is a possible D gene (7 bases). This CDR3 spans 15 amino acids. The V and J ends lost 6 bases and 5 bases respectively, with 16 bases between them. CDR1 SEHNR and CDR2 FQNEAQ come from the germline V gene (reference sequence). This CDR3 is CASSGRRGRTGELFF. The CDR3 DNA reads as TGTGCCAGCAGTGGAAGGCGGGGGCGGACCGGGGAGCTGTTTTTT.

The CDR3 spells CASSFVWLGETQYF. CDR3 nucleotides: TGTGCCAGCAGTTTCGTCTGGTTGGGAGAGACCCAGTACTTC. The chain carries TRBV7-9 and TRBJ2-5; D not certain. Germline CDR1 and CDR2: SEHNR and FQNEAQ (reference sequence). V was pared by 6 bases and J by 4 bases, with 15 bases between. CDR3 size: 14 residues.

This clone was found a few times. This chain connects TRBV4-2 to TRBJ1-5, with unresolved D. This CDR3 contains 16 residues. CDR1 LGHNA and CDR2 YNFKEQ come from the germline V gene. Trimming pared 0 bases from V and 0 bases from J, leaving 9 bases between. The CDR3 coding sequence is TGTGCCAGCAGCCAAGATCACACGACTAGCAATCAGCCCCAGCATTTT. It codes for CASSQDHTTSNQPQHF.

The J gene is TRBJ1-5, the V gene TRBV2, with 8 bases matching TRBD1. The V segment lost 7 bases and the J segment 1 base; nucleotides outside the gene matches: 3. The CDR3 spans 14 residues. Germline lookup yields CDR1 SNHLY and CDR2 FYNNEI. The CDR3 here is CASTRGLSNQPQHF. DNA of the CDR3: TGTGCCAGCACCAGGGGGCTAAGCAATCAGCCCCAGCATTTT. The full variable domain, with the rest looked up from reference TRBV2 and TRBJ1-5, is EPEVTQTPSHQVTQMGQEVILRCVPISNHLYFYWYRQILGQKVEFLVSFYNNEISEKSEIFDDQFSVERPDGSNFTLKIRSTKLEDSAMYFCASTRGLSNQPQHFGDGTRLSIL.

A single count supports this clone. The chain couples TRBV2 to TRBJ1-3, with D perhaps matching TRBD1 (5 bases). The length of the CDR3 is 13 residues. Trimming shortened V by 4 bases and J by 2 bases, and 6 bases separated the two germline ends. Per germline, CDR1 SNHLY and CDR2 FYNNEI. CDR3 loop: CASSVDTGNTIYF. The CDR3 nucleotides are TGTGCCAGCAGTGTGGACACTGGAAACACCATATATTTT.

In this sample, this clone turned up a few times. The CDR3 protein is CASSFGQSEGPLHF. In DNA, the CDR3 is TGCGCCAGCAGCTTCGGGCAGTCGGAAGGACCCCTCCACTTT. This rearrangement joins TRBV5-1 to TRBJ1-6; D is unclear. The CDR3 runs to 14 residues. Germline-derived CDR1 and CDR2 are SGHRS and YFSETQ. The ends were cut back, 2 bases at V and 12 bases at J, with 15 bases in the middle.

The V call is TRBV5-1, the J call TRBJ2-2; D is possibly TRBD1 or TRBD2 (5 bases each). The CDR3 contains 17 residues. V dropped 6 bases and J dropped 4 bases, with 22 bases sitting between them. The germline gives CDR1 SGHRS, CDR2 YFSETQ. CDR3 sequence (DNA): TGCGCCAGCACTTTGGGACCAACGGGCCCCTCCACCGGGGAGCTGTTTTTT. This sequence encodes CASTLGPTGPSTGELFF.

This chain uses TRBV5-6 with TRBJ1-4, with TRBD1 matching 8 bases. V was clipped by 2 bases and J by 8 bases; unmatched bases: 5. Germline lookup yields CDR1 SGHDT and CDR2 YYEEEE. This CDR3 is 14 amino acids long. This CDR3 reads CASSFLDRDEKLFF. Here the CDR3 DNA reads TGTGCCAGCAGCTTTCTGGACAGGGACGAAAAACTGTTTTTT.

Comment on this clone: At the DNA level, this CDR3 is encoded by other sequences in the same sample as well. The V gene is TRBV9, the J gene TRBJ2-1; weak D call: TRBD2 (5 bases). Deletions cut 2 bases from V and 0 bases from J, with 6 bases between. The CDR3 spans 14 residues. Germline V gene sequence: CDR1 SGDLS, CDR2 YYNGEE. The CDR3 DNA sequence: TGTGCCAGCAGCGTCGGGGACTCCTACAATGAGCAGTTCTTC. Translated, it gives CASSVGDSYNEQFF.

The rearrangement links TRBV27 to TRBJ2-4, with D possibly being TRBD1 or TRBD2 (7 bases each). Germline V lookup: CDR1 MNHEY, CDR2 SMNVEV (reference sequence). The CDR3 runs 13 residues. With 8 bases removed from V and 7 bases from J, the gap between germline ends came to 15 bases. CDR3 amino acids: CASHPGGGNIQYF. CDR3 in DNA: TGTGCCAGCCACCCAGGGGGAGGGAACATTCAGTACTTC.

This sequence joins TRBV4-3 and TRBJ2-3, with 8 bases lining up with TRBD2. CDR1 and CDR2 from the germline V gene are LGHNA and YSLEER. Trimming took 1 base from V and 1 from J; bases not matched to a gene: 7. This CDR3 contains 17 residues. The CDR3 nucleotides are TGCGCCAGCAGCCAAGTATCCGGGACTAGTGGCACAGATACGCAGTATTTT. As protein: CASSQVSGTSGTDTQYF.

The chain joins TRBV5-1 to TRBJ1-2; 8 bases fit TRBD1. Germline CDR1 and CDR2: SGHRS and YFSETQ. The CDR3 loop spans 16 amino acids. The V and J ends lost 0 bases and 7 bases, in that order; junction bases with no gene match: 11. DNA of the CDR3: TGCGCCAGCAGCTTGGCGGGGGACAGGACCTGGGGTGGCTACACCTTC. It yields the protein CASSLAGDRTWGGYTF.

The chain combines TRBV5-1 with TRBJ1-2; 8 positions match TRBD1. Trimming took 5 bases from V and 5 from J; bases not matched to a gene: 8. This CDR3 contains 14 residues. Per germline, CDR1 SGHRS and CDR2 YFSETQ. The CDR3 is CASSPQGGGYGYTF. CDR3 nucleotides: TGCGCCAGCAGTCCACAGGGGGGGGGTTATGGCTACACCTTC.

The chain combines TRBV6-1 with TRBJ2-7; D is unclear. Germline lookup yields CDR1 MNHNS and CDR2 SASEGT. Trimming left V 8 bases short and J 5 bases short, with 16 bases between. The CDR3 totals 13 residues. This CDR3 is CASLPEVVNEQYF. CDR3 sequence (DNA): TGTGCCAGCCTACCAGAGGTAGTTAACGAGCAGTACTTC.

The chain recombines TRBV14 with TRBJ1-1, with 8 nucleotides matching TRBD1. CDR1 and CDR2 (germline): SGHDN, FVKESK. With 2 bases clipped from V and 11 bases from J, the junction kept 13 bases outside the gene matches. The CDR3 totals 15 residues. This CDR3 is CASSQQGAVHGPAFF. The CDR3 DNA reads as TGTGCCAGCAGCCAACAGGGGGCGGTCCACGGTCCGGCTTTCTTT.

The DNA for the CDR3 is TGCGCCAGCAGCCATACGACAGGGTTTACTGAAGCTTTCTTT. It yields the protein CASSHTTGFTEAFF. The V call is TRBV4-3, the J call TRBJ1-1; 7 nucleotides line up with TRBD1. J gave up 5 bases and V 3 bases, and 6 bases lay outside the gene matches. This CDR3 region has 14 residues. The germline gives CDR1 LGHNA, CDR2 YSLEER.

The chain recombines TRBV4-2 with TRBJ2-7; D gene uncertain. CDR1 is LGHNA and CDR2 is YNFKEQ in the germline V gene. V was shortened by 0 bases and J by 0 bases, with 9 bases between the two germline ends. The length of the CDR3 is 15 residues. For the CDR3, the DNA is TGTGCCAGCAGCCAAGAGGCCCAGAGCTCCTACGAGCAGTACTTC. This codes for CASSQEAQSSYEQYF.